This TCR beta chain was captured in a study of T cells expressing NK-cell markers. One entry per CDR3 protein, without DNA, is what TCRdb gives after re-calling the 5' RACE reads. In all, the sample yields over 250,000 distinct CDR3 sequences. The sequenced material came from blood T cells: a sorted CD56 or NKG2C T cell subset, CD4+ or CD8+ T cells, or bulk PBMC T cells (not recorded which). This receptor was taken from a woman between 18 and 70 years old in good health.

Here the CDR3 reads CASSLYHEQYF. The chain combines TRBV28 with TRBJ2-7. Per germline, CDR1 MDHEN and CDR2 SYDVKM. This CDR3 comprises 11 residues.